This T cell receptor beta chain was documented in a study of blood T cell repertoires in COVID-19. Study details: Sites across the United States, Italy and Spain contributed samples from acute and convalescent COVID-19. Sources were T cells, B-cell-depleted T cells, or PBMCs; the material itself was cDNA or gDNA.

As processed by the authors: Cell counts per sample came from amplifying reference gene primers. Data came from immunoSEQ multiplex PCR; TCRdb stores just in-frame clones and leaves some out. V and J calls and clone size come straight from that table; D and trimming were deduced from the DNA. The sample yields roughly 200,000 clones, approximately 83% seen once. The CDR3 is 13 residues long. Germline loops: CDR1 SEHNR, CDR2 FQNEAQ (reference sequence). Trimming pared 5 bases from V and 8 bases from J, leaving 13 bases between. This clonotype was sampled from a human donor with active or convalescent COVID-19. The donor label of this sample is uncertain. This chain links TRBV7-9 with TRBJ2-1; D uncertain. The sample was peripheral blood. CDR3 in amino acids: CASSPPPGDEQFF. The CDR3, as DNA: TGTGCCAGCAGCCCCCCTCCAGGCGATGAGCAGTTCTTC.